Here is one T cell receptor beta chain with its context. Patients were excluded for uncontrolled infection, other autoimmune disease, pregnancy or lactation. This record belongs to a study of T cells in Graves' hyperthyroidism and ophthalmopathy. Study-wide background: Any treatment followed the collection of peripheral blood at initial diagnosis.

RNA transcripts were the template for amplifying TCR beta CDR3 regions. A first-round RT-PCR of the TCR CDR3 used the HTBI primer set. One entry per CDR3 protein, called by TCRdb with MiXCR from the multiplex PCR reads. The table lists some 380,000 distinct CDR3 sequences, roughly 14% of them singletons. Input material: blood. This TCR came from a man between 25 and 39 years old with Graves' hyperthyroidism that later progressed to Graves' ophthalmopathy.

Here the CDR3 reads CASSQVLISYEQYF. CDR3 in DNA: TGCGCCAGCAGCCAAGTATTAATCAGCTACGAGCAGTACTTC. This chain links TRBV4-1 with TRBJ2-7; D ambiguous. Germline values: CDR1 MGHRA, CDR2 YSYEKL. V was trimmed by 1 base and J by 3 bases, leaving 10 bases between them. This CDR3 has 14 amino acids.